This TCR beta chain originates from a study of T cells and Merkel cell carcinoma outcomes. Study outcomes and limitations: Merkel cell carcinoma outcomes were reportedly predicted by repertoire and T-cell density.

This CDR3 has 14 amino acids. Trimming removed 6 bases from V and 4 bases from J, with 15 bases in between. Germline CDR1 is MNHEY and CDR2 is SVGAGI. On this clone: Its antigen remains unidentified.

The data were produced by immunoSEQ multiplex PCR, yet TCRdb's version contains in-frame clones alone and is incomplete. The sample gives around 8,900 clones, roughly 84% of which show up once; 2.4% is in the top ten. This clonotype originated in a human donor with Merkel cell carcinoma. Sequencing was performed on tumor tissue from Merkel cell carcinoma. The chain combines TRBV6-5 with TRBJ1-2; the D is unclear. DNA of the CDR3: TGTGCCAGCAGCCGCGGATTAGCTAGCTATGGCTACACCTTC. Its translation: CASSRGLASYGYTF.